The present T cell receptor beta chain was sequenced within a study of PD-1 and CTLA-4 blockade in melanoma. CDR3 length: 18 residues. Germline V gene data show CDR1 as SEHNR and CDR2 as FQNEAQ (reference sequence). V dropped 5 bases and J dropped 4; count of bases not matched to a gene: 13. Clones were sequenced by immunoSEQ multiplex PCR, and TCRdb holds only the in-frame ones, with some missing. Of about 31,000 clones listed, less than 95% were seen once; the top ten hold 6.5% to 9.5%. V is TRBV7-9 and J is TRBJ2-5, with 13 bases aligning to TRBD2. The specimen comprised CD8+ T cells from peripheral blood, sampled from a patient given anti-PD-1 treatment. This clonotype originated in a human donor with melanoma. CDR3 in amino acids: CASSEGTSGVILGETQYF. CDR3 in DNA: TGTGCCAGCAGCGAGGGGACTAGCGGGGTTATCTTGGGAGAGACCCAGTACTTC.